This passage covers 18 T cell receptor beta chains from one sample sequenced in a study of T cell repertoires in cytomegalovirus infection. From the reads, TCRdb called clonotypes with MiXCR, one entry per CDR3 protein. Among 500,000 to 600,000 distinct CDR3 sequences, approximately 17% were seen once, and the ten largest hold 20% to 30%. Sequenced: CD8+ T cells from PBMCs. The source is a human donor in good health (CMV status not recorded). Some clones in this sample may be carry-over from other donors' samples.

This clonotype was recorded a few times. This sequence joins TRBV4-1 and TRBJ2-3, with no clear D. The CDR3 contains 13 residues. CDR1 MGHRA and CDR2 YSYEKL come from the germline V gene. The germline V and J ends were trimmed by 1 base and 4 bases, with 6 bases remaining between them. The CDR3 bases are TGCGCCAGCAGCCAAGGTGTCTCAGATACGCAGTATTTT. It yields the protein CASSQGVSDTQYF.

The V gene is TRBV15, the J gene TRBJ1-1; D is perhaps TRBD1 (5 bases). The CDR3 is 13 residues long. V was trimmed by 8 bases and J by 1 base, leaving 11 bases between them. Looked up from germline, CDR1 is LNHNV and CDR2 is YYDKDF (reference sequence). CDR3 in DNA: TGTGCCACCCAATCGGGGACGAACACTGAAGCTTTCTTT. Its translation: CATQSGTNTEAFF.

This clonotype was found many times. CDR3 DNA sequence: TGTGCCAGCAGCTTTTTAACAGCCGGGGAGCTGTTTTTT. Its protein is CASSFLTAGELFF. J is TRBJ2-2 and V is TRBV11-2; no firm D call. V lost 3 bases and J 6 bases, leaving 8 bases between the germline ends. The CDR3 sequence is 13 residues long. The germline CDR1 and CDR2 sequences are SGHAT and FQNNGV.

In its sample, this clonotype was seen many times. J is TRBJ1-5 and V is TRBV7-6, with 9 bases fitting TRBD1. V lost 5 bases to trimming and J lost 4 bases; unmatched junction nucleotides: 6. Germline V gives CDR1 SGHVS, CDR2 FNYEAQ. This CDR3 comprises 15 residues. CDR3 region: CASSLGQGVNQPQHF. The CDR3 DNA follows: TGTGCCAGCAGCCTGGGACAGGGTGTAAATCAGCCCCAGCATTTT.

This clonotype showed up just a few times. The V and J genes are TRBV4-1 and TRBJ2-3; D call uncertain. Trimming pared 0 bases from V and 0 bases from J, leaving 7 bases between. CDR3 length: 15 amino acids. Germline V CDR1 and CDR2: MGHRA, YSYEKL. The CDR3 DNA reads TGCGCCAGCAGCCAAGATATTGTGAGCACAGATACGCAGTATTTT. Protein sequence: CASSQDIVSTDTQYF.

This clonotype was picked up many times. J is TRBJ2-3 and V is TRBV7-8, with 8 bases fitting TRBD1. This CDR3 region has 16 residues. Per the germline V gene, CDR1 is SGHVS and CDR2 is FQNEAQ. Unmatched junction bases numbered 11, after V lost 8 bases and J lost 1 base. The CDR3 DNA follows: TGTGCCAGCTATATCATCGGACAGGGAGGCACAGATACGCAGTATTTT. Residues: CASYIIGQGGTDTQYF.

This clonotype was detected ten times or more. This sequence joins TRBV7-2 and TRBJ2-1; TRBD2 matches at 10 bases. V was clipped by 6 bases and J by 8 bases; unmatched bases: 13. The CDR3 covers 16 residues. Germline CDR1 SGHTA, CDR2 FQGNSA. CDR3 amino acids: CASSPSGSRHGHEQFF. Written as DNA, the CDR3 is TGTGCCAGCAGTCCTAGCGGGAGTCGGCATGGCCATGAGCAGTTCTTC.

The chain carries TRBV9 and TRBJ2-1; D call uncertain. V shed 4 bases and J shed 8 bases, with 13 bases lying between them. The CDR3 is made up of 13 amino acids. Germline CDR1 reads SGDLS; CDR2 reads YYNGEE. CDR3 sequence (DNA): TGTGCCAGCAGCCCCACGGGCGGCGATGAGCAGTTCTTC. This encodes CASSPTGGDEQFF.

This clonotype appeared many times. In DNA, the CDR3 is TGTGCCAGCAGCCAAGCCAGGGGATTGAACACTGAAGCTTTCTTT. Its translation: CASSQARGLNTEAFF. The gene calls are TRBV4-2 and TRBJ1-1; a weak D match, TRBD1 (6 bases). The CDR3 has 15 residues. Germline V gene lookup returns CDR1 LGHNA and CDR2 YNFKEQ. Trimming cost V 1 base and J 0 bases, with 9 bases left between them.

In this sample, this clonotype turned up many times. The chain is built from TRBV27 and TRBJ1-1, with TRBD1 matching over 8 bases. V dropped 5 bases and J dropped 0; count of bases not matched to a gene: 5. Looked up from germline, CDR1 is MNHEY and CDR2 is SMNVEV (reference sequence). CDR3 size: 15 residues. In DNA, the CDR3 is TGTGCCAGCAGTGACGCAGGGGGCATGAACACTGAAGCTTTCTTT. As protein: CASSDAGGMNTEAFF.

This clonotype has ten or more counts. J is TRBJ2-5 and V is TRBV7-9; 11 positions agree with TRBD1. V lost 5 bases to trimming and J lost 1 base; unmatched junction nucleotides: 6. Germline values: CDR1 SEHNR, CDR2 FQNEAQ (reference sequence). The CDR3 is made up of 16 amino acids. For the CDR3, the DNA is TGTGCCAGCAGCCCCGGACAGGGGGCCGGCCAAGAGACCCAGTACTTC. Its translation: CASSPGQGAGQETQYF.

The chain couples TRBV19 to TRBJ2-1; D is unclear. The CDR3 covers 15 residues. The germline V gene encodes CDR1 LNHDA and CDR2 SQIVND (reference sequence). V lost 5 bases and J 8 bases, leaving 19 bases between the germline ends. CDR3 in amino acids: CASSPSGAPSHEQFF. CDR3 DNA sequence: TGTGCCAGTAGTCCCTCGGGCGCGCCCTCCCATGAGCAGTTCTTC.

Of note for this clonotype: A much larger clone differs by one base, so this may be a read error. V usage is TRBV25-1 and J usage is TRBJ2-3; 7 bases line up with TRBD2. The CDR3 extends over 18 amino acids. The germline V gene has CDR1 MGHDK and CDR2 SYGVNS. V shed 4 bases, J shed 7 bases, and the junction held 20 bases outside the gene matches. CDR3 region: CASSVGSLAAPEDHTQYF. The CDR3 DNA is TGTGCCAGCAGTGTAGGGAGTCTAGCGGCCCCGGAGGACCATACGCAGTATTTT.

This clonotype was recorded many times. The V gene is TRBV6-5, the J gene TRBJ2-1; D gene unclear. From germline, CDR1 is MNHEY and CDR2 SVGAGI. The CDR3 extends over 13 amino acids. Trimming took 3 bases from V and 5 from J, leaving 8 bases between them. CDR3 in DNA: TGTGCCAGCAGTTATTCGAAAGACAATGAGCAGTTCTTC. Protein product: CASSYSKDNEQFF.

The chain recombines TRBV9 with TRBJ2-7, with 9 positions matching TRBD2. With V trimmed by 3 bases and J by 5 bases, 3 bases remained unmatched. Germline values: CDR1 SGDLS, CDR2 YYNGEE. This CDR3 is 13 amino acids long. In DNA form, the CDR3 reads TGTGCCAGCAGCGCCCGGACTAGCGACGAGCAGTACTTC. The encoded protein is CASSARTSDEQYF.

This clonotype was picked up one time. Mismatch with germline at one junction end may stem from a read error. The chain combines TRBV29-1 with TRBJ2-1, with D possibly TRBD2 on 6 matching bases. The CDR3 is 10 amino acids. Per germline, CDR1 SQVTM and CDR2 ANQGSEA. As DNA, the CDR3 is TGCAGCGTTAAAGAGGCGGGGCTGTTCTTC. Translated: CSVKEAGLFF.

For this clonotype: This may come from a read error, since a much larger clone is one base off. The chain combines TRBV6-5 with TRBJ1-2, with a possible D match to TRBD1 (6 bases). This CDR3 region has 11 residues. CDR1 is MNHEY, CDR2 SVGAGI, per germline. V was cut by 6 bases and J by 6 bases, with 8 bases left in between. The CDR3 coding sequence is TGTGCCAGCAGGGACAGCCATGGCTACACCTTC. It is translated as CASRDSHGYTF.

V and J are TRBV7-3 and TRBJ2-5; D is unclear. V was shortened by 2 bases and J by 5 bases, with 12 bases between the two germline ends. There are 14 residues in the CDR3. Per germline, CDR1 SGHTA and CDR2 FQGTGA. The CDR3 region is CASSLRGSSETQYF. The DNA of the CDR3 is TGTGCCAGCAGCTTACGAGGTTCGTCGGAGACCCAGTACTTC.